The source of this TCR beta chain is a study of T-cell reconstitution after alpha-beta-depleted transplantation in children. Unique molecular identifiers were incorporated when the TCRbeta library was constructed. MiXCR, applied by TCRdb to the PCR reads, yields one record per CDR3 protein. The table shows roughly 500,000 distinct CDR3 sequences, with about 10% occurring only once. This clonotype was seen a handful of times. Its antigen is not known. General study findings and limits: The origin of high day-60 TCRbeta diversity in some patients lay in surviving recipient T cells and thymic progenitors. Several hundred expanded graft clones reportedly gave rise to the alpha-beta T cells present about two months after transplant. At one year after transplant, newly produced T cells mostly accounted for T-cell counts and diversity.

Sequenced here: PBMCs, sampled before TCRalphabeta/CD19-depleted stem cell transplant. This clonotype was obtained from a child between 2 and 9 years old with inherited bone marrow failure, due to receive a stem cell transplant.

CDR3 sequence (DNA): TGCAGTGCTAGAGATATAGGCGCCTTCGCGAATCAGCCCCAGCATTTT. Its protein is CSARDIGAFANQPQHF. V usage is TRBV20-1 and J usage is TRBJ1-5; no firm D call. The length of the CDR3 is 16 residues. Trimming took off 0 bases at V and 4 bases at J, with 16 bases between the two ends. Germline loops: CDR1 DFQATT, CDR2 SNEGSKA (reference sequence).